A single sample gave rise to the 27 T cell receptor beta chains below, sequenced in a study of cytotoxic CD8 clonotypes in ibrutinib-treated CLL (dated by TCRdb to the early 2020s). This specimen's time point label, per the study, means: approximately 25 months on ibrutinib. Libraries came from the immunoSEQ multiplex PCR assay. TCRdb limited this immuneACCESS table to in-frame rearrangements with V and J called. A share of clones is missing; checked studies link under half to unresolved V genes, and the rest is unexplained. The table for this sample lists some 150,000 clones; 70% to 80% of them were counted only once. Of the sample, roughly 4.7% falls within the top ten clones. Sequenced material: PBMCs, taken after 24 months of ibrutinib treatment. These receptors were collected from a human donor with chronic lymphocytic leukemia.

The chain has TRBV18 and TRBJ1-5, with D possibly TRBD1 on 5 matching bases. The V gene's germline CDR1 is KGHSH and CDR2 LQKENI. The V and J ends lost 8 bases and 2 bases respectively, with 16 bases between them. The CDR3 has 15 residues. CDR3 DNA: TGTGCCAGCCGACCGTCCTCGGGGGGCAATCAGCCCCAGCATTTT. Its translation: CASRPSSGGNQPQHF. The full variable domain, rest sourced from reference TRBV18 and TRBJ1-5, is NAGVMQNPRHLVRRRGQEARLRCSPMKGHSHVYWYRQLPEEGLKFMVYLQKENIIDESGMPKERFSAEFPKEGPSILRIQQVVRGDSAAYFCASRPSSGGNQPQHFGDGTRLSIL.

This chain links TRBV28 with TRBJ1-4; a weak D match, TRBD1 (5 bases). Germline CDR1 reads MDHEN; CDR2 reads SYDVKM. CDR3 length: 14 residues. V lost 0 bases, J lost 7 bases, and 9 bases lay in between. CDR3 coding DNA: TGTGCCAGCAGTTTATGGCAGGGTGGTGAAAAACTGTTTTTT. This encodes CASSLWQGGEKLFF.

V is TRBV6-5 and J is TRBJ2-1, with 11 bases identical to TRBD2. This CDR3 spans 14 amino acids. V shed 6 bases and J 9 bases; nucleotides not matched to a gene: 7. Per germline, CDR1 MNHEY and CDR2 SVGAGI. CDR3 sequence reads: CASSRLAGWGEQFF. DNA of the CDR3: TGTGCCAGCAGCCGACTAGCGGGGTGGGGTGAGCAGTTCTTC.

This chain's CDR3 is CASSPPGGTGHNEQFF. In nucleotides, the CDR3 is TGTGCCAGCTCACCACCGGGGGGGACAGGGCACAATGAGCAGTTCTTC. The rearrangement uses TRBV18 and TRBJ2-1; 9 bases align to TRBD1. This CDR3 has 16 residues. Germline CDR1 reads KGHSH; CDR2 reads LQKENI. The J segment lost 5 bases and the V segment lost 0 bases, leaving 5 bases of the junction unmatched.

The chain combines TRBV5-1 with TRBJ1-2, with TRBD1 as a possible D gene (5 bases). This CDR3 region has 14 residues. Trimming stripped 1 base from V and 8 bases from J, with 15 bases between. Per germline, CDR1 SGHRS and CDR2 YFSETQ. The CDR3 bases are TGCGCCAGCAGCTTGAACCCGGGACGAAGGGGCTACACCTTC. As protein: CASSLNPGRRGYTF. The variable domain in full, completed from reference TRBV5-1 and TRBJ1-2, reads KAGVTQTPRYLIKTRGQQVTLSCSPISGHRSVSWYQQTPGQGLQFLFEYFSETQRNKGNFPGRFSGRQFSNSRSEMNVSTLELGDSALYLCASSLNPGRRGYTFGSGTRLTVV.

The chain employs TRBV5-6 and TRBJ1-4, with D maybe TRBD1 (6 bases). Germline-derived CDR1 and CDR2 are SGHDT and YYEEEE. The V end was cut by 4 bases, the J end by 3 bases, with 13 bases between. This CDR3 is built from 15 residues. The CDR3 nucleotides read TGTGCCAGCAGCCCACAGGGACGGTCTAATGAAAAACTGTTTTTT. It is translated as CASSPQGRSNEKLFF.

The chain employs TRBV7-2 and TRBJ2-7, with D maybe TRBD2 (6 bases). The germline CDR1 and CDR2 sequences are SGHTA and FQGNSA. Trimming removed 2 bases from V and 2 bases from J, with 13 bases in between. The CDR3 has 15 amino acids. The CDR3 DNA sequence: TGTGCCAGCAGCTTATGGGGTAGCGGCCCCTACGAGCAGTACTTC. Amino acids: CASSLWGSGPYEQYF. Combining the CDR3 with reference TRBV7-2 and TRBJ2-7 gives the whole variable domain GAGVSQSPSNKVTEKGKDVELRCDPISGHTALYWYRQSLGQGLEFLIYFQGNSAPDKSGLPSDRFSAERTGGSVSTLTIQRTQQEDSAVYLCASSLWGSGPYEQYFGPGTRLTVT.

Only a few counts were recorded for this clone. The chain employs TRBV18 and TRBJ1-3; D is unresolved. The CDR3 covers 13 residues. Germline assignment: CDR1 KGHSH and CDR2 LQKENI. Trimming cost V 0 bases and J 4 bases, with 4 bases left between them. DNA for the CDR3: TGTGCCAGCTCACCACCGTTCGGAAACACCATATATTTT. The encoded protein is CASSPPFGNTIYF.

This sequence joins TRBV7-3 and TRBJ2-1; a weak D match, TRBD2 (5 bases). CDR1 is SGHTA and CDR2 is FQGTGA in the germline V gene. The CDR3 runs 14 residues. V was clipped by 4 bases and J by 6 bases, with 13 bases between them. The CDR3 is CASSSTGRVNEQFF. The CDR3, as DNA: TGTGCCAGCAGCTCCACTGGGCGGGTCAATGAGCAGTTCTTC.

The V call is TRBV4-2, the J call TRBJ2-5; a weak D match, TRBD2 (5 bases). This CDR3 is 16 amino acids long. The V end was cut by 1 base, the J end by 1 base, with 13 bases between. In germline, CDR1 is LGHNA, CDR2 YNFKEQ. The CDR3 spells CASSQVGVATQETQYF. The CDR3 DNA reads as TGTGCCAGCAGCCAAGTCGGGGTCGCTACCCAAGAGACCCAGTACTTC.

This chain joins TRBV7-2 and TRBJ2-3; TRBD1 might be the D (6 bases). CDR1 is SGHTA, CDR2 FQGNSA, per germline. The CDR3 sequence is 15 residues long. The V end was cut by 5 bases, the J end by 2 bases, with 14 bases between. This CDR3 reads CASSPRDTYTDTQYF. The DNA for the CDR3 is TGTGCCAGCAGCCCCCGGGACACGTACACAGATACGCAGTATTTT.

This clone was counted at least ten times. The chain is built from TRBV6-1 and TRBJ1-6; 10 nucleotides agree with TRBD1. J gave up 8 bases and V 8 bases, and 0 bases lay outside the gene matches. The CDR3 runs to 12 residues. Looked up from germline, CDR1 is MNHNS and CDR2 is SASEGT. CDR3: CASGTGDSPLHF. For the CDR3, the DNA is TGTGCCAGCGGGACAGGGGATTCACCCCTCCACTTT.

V is TRBV10-3 and J is TRBJ1-1; no clear D. CDR3 length: 14 amino acids. The V end lost 2 bases, the J end lost 2 bases, and 9 bases lay between the germline ends. Germline CDR1 and CDR2: ENHRY and SYGVKD. The CDR3 nucleotides read TGTGCCATCAGTGAGGGTGCGGCAAACACTGAAGCTTTCTTT. Translation gives CAISEGAANTEAFF.

The CDR3 region is CASSLSGRPDTQYF. Written as DNA, the CDR3 is TGTGCCAGTAGTCTTAGCGGGAGGCCTGATACGCAGTATTTT. The rearrangement joins TRBV19 to TRBJ2-3; TRBD2 matches at 10 bases. The J segment lost 6 bases and the V segment lost 5 bases, leaving 5 bases of the junction unmatched. Germline V gene data show CDR1 as LNHDA and CDR2 as SQIVND (reference sequence). This CDR3 contains 14 residues.

The rearrangement joins TRBV28 to TRBJ2-7; D might be TRBD1 (6 bases). The CDR3 spans 14 residues. Germline assignment: CDR1 MDHEN and CDR2 SYDVKM. Trimming stripped 6 bases from V and 4 bases from J, with 16 bases between. The CDR3 loop reads CASSPEGESYEQYF. The CDR3 DNA sequence: TGTGCCAGCAGCCCCGAGGGGGAGAGTTACGAGCAGTACTTC.

The chain uses TRBV6-5 and TRBJ2-7; D possibly corresponds to TRBD1 (6 bases). The CDR3 has 14 amino acids. V lost 5 bases and J lost 8, with 19 bases in between. Germline V gene data show CDR1 as MNHEY and CDR2 as SVGAGI. The CDR3 here is CASSRSPGVGQQYF. The CDR3 region has the DNA TGTGCCAGCAGTAGATCCCCAGGGGTAGGCCAGCAGTACTTC.

V usage is TRBV28 and J usage is TRBJ2-7, with TRBD1 matching over 9 bases. Germline trimming cut 5 bases from V and 0 bases from J; bases unmatched to any gene: 5. The CDR3 sequence is 15 residues long. Per germline, CDR1 MDHEN and CDR2 SYDVKM. The CDR3 protein is CASSPTGGISYEQYF. The DNA for the CDR3 is TGTGCCAGCAGTCCGACAGGGGGGATCTCCTACGAGCAGTACTTC.

This rearrangement joins TRBV29-1 to TRBJ1-1, with D tentatively TRBD1 (5 bases). CDR3 size: 14 residues. V shed 3 bases and J shed 0 bases, with 11 bases lying between them. Germline loops: CDR1 SQVTM, CDR2 ANQGSEA. The CDR3 loop reads CSVDRGSLNTEAFF. The CDR3 DNA reads as TGCAGCGTTGATAGGGGCAGCCTGAACACTGAAGCTTTCTTT.

The CDR3 DNA sequence: TGTGCCATCAGTGAGTCAGTCAGCAGCTCCTATAATTCACCCCTCCACTTT. As protein: CAISESVSSSYNSPLHF. J is TRBJ1-6 and V is TRBV10-3; D gene ambiguous. The germline V gene has CDR1 ENHRY and CDR2 SYGVKD. The ends were cut back, 0 bases at V and 0 bases at J, with 9 bases in the middle. This CDR3 region has 17 residues.

The chain recombines TRBV9 with TRBJ1-2; D unresolved. From germline, CDR1 is SGDLS and CDR2 YYNGEE. The CDR3 is 12 residues long. The germline V and J ends were trimmed by 3 bases and 2 bases, with 5 bases remaining between them. This chain's CDR3 is CASSAENYGYTF. CDR3 coding DNA: TGTGCCAGCAGCGCAGAGAACTATGGCTACACCTTC.

This chain links TRBV30 with TRBJ1-1; 7 nucleotides line up with TRBD1. V shed 5 bases and J 3 bases; nucleotides not matched to a gene: 6. In germline, CDR1 is GTSNPN, CDR2 SVGIG (reference sequence). The CDR3 has 13 amino acids. The DNA of the CDR3 is TGTGCCTGGCAAACAGGGGTTTACACTGAAGCTTTCTTT. Its protein is CAWQTGVYTEAFF. Filled out from reference TRBV30 and TRBJ1-1, the complete variable domain reads SQTIHQWPATLVQPVGSPLSLECTVEGTSNPNLYWYRQAAGRGLQLLFYSVGIGQISSEVPQNLSASRPQDRQFILSSKKLLLSDSGFYLCAWQTGVYTEAFFGQGTRLTVV.

The chain uses TRBV28 and TRBJ1-2; weak D call: TRBD1 (5 bases). From germline, CDR1 is MDHEN and CDR2 SYDVKM. The CDR3 has 18 amino acids. Trimming cost V 7 bases and J 5 bases, with 29 bases left between them. Here the CDR3 reads CASTRWGSGGSRRYGYTF. The CDR3 nucleotides are TGTGCCAGCACCCGCTGGGGGTCCGGCGGCAGCAGAAGATATGGCTACACCTTC.

J is TRBJ2-5 and V is TRBV7-9, with D unclear. CDR1 and CDR2 (germline): SEHNR, FQNEAQ (reference sequence). Deletions cut 1 base from V and 4 bases from J, with 13 bases between. The CDR3 contains 15 residues. CDR3 sequence reads: CASSLGAPRRETQYF. CDR3 DNA sequence: TGTGCCAGCAGCTTAGGTGCCCCACGCCGAGAGACCCAGTACTTC. Based on the CDR3 plus reference TRBV7-9 and TRBJ2-5, the full variable domain is DTGVSQNPRHKITKRGQNVTFRCDPISEHNRLYWYRQTLGQGPEFLTYFQNEAQLEKSRLLSDRFSAERPKGSFSTLEIQRTEQGDSAMYLCASSLGAPRRETQYFGPGTRLLVL.

This clone has just one count. V and J are TRBV4-2 and TRBJ2-7; tentative D call: TRBD2 (6 bases). The CDR3 covers 17 residues. Germline CDR1 reads LGHNA; CDR2 reads YNFKEQ. The V gene lost 0 bases and the J gene lost 2 bases, with 17 bases spanning the gap. As DNA, the CDR3 is TGTGCCAGCAGCCAAGATAGGTGGAGGGACCCTCCCTACGAGCAGTACTTC. As protein: CASSQDRWRDPPYEQYF.

This chain connects TRBV7-3 to TRBJ2-3; no clear D. Germline V gives CDR1 SGHTA, CDR2 FQGTGA. This CDR3 contains 14 residues. Trimming pared 5 bases from V and 0 bases from J, leaving 9 bases between. This CDR3 is CASSPYPSTDTQYF. CDR3 nucleotide sequence: TGTGCCAGCAGCCCGTACCCTAGCACAGATACGCAGTATTTT.

The V gene is TRBV7-2, the J gene TRBJ2-3; 8 bases are a match to TRBD1. J lost 6 bases, V lost 4 bases, and 21 bases had no gene match. CDR3 length: 19 amino acids. Germline V lookup: CDR1 SGHTA, CDR2 FQGNSA. CDR3 loop: CASSSPPTGAGAHSDTQYF. CDR3 coding DNA: TGTGCCAGCAGCTCCCCCCCGACAGGGGCCGGGGCCCACAGCGATACGCAGTATTTT. Complete variable domain (other parts from reference TRBV7-2 and TRBJ2-3): GAGVSQSPSNKVTEKGKDVELRCDPISGHTALYWYRQSLGQGLEFLIYFQGNSAPDKSGLPSDRFSAERTGGSVSTLTIQRTQQEDSAVYLCASSSPPTGAGAHSDTQYFGPGTRLTVL.

The chain joins TRBV15 to TRBJ1-2; no clear D. CDR3 length: 15 residues. V was pared by 1 base and J by 0 bases, with 9 bases between. Germline-derived CDR1 and CDR2 are LNHNV and YYDKDF (reference sequence). The CDR3 nucleotides read TGTGCCACCAGCAGAGGTTTCGGGACTAACTATGGCTACACCTTC. Translation: CATSRGFGTNYGYTF.